The 28 T cell receptor beta chains below come from one sample, sequenced in a study of shared clonotypes between healthy human individuals (dated by TCRdb to between 2020 and 2021). The method was the immunoSEQ multiplex PCR assay. TCRdb took this table from immuneACCESS and kept in-frame rearrangements with V and J called. Such tables lack part of the clones; where checked against another copy, unresolved V genes explain under half of the gap, and the rest is unexplained. Present in this sample are some 2,100,000 clones, roughly 91% of which were seen just once. The top ten hold 1.5% to 2% of the sample. CD8 naive samples were obtained by positive selection for CCR7 among CD45RO-negative cells, yielding a CD45RA+CCR7+ population from which TemRA cells were excluded. Input material: naive CD8+ T cells from PBMCs. The cell subset or site tag for this specimen amounts to: CD45RA+CCR7+. The receptors stem from a man between 18 and 29 years old in good health. Some clones in this sample may be carry-over from other donors' samples.

V gene TRBV19 combines with J gene TRBJ1-4; D may be TRBD1 (5 bases). From germline, CDR1 is LNHDA and CDR2 SQIVND (reference sequence). V dropped 4 bases and J dropped 4 bases, with 16 bases sitting between them. This CDR3 is built from 16 residues. CDR3 DNA: TGTGCCAGTAGTACTCTACCGGGACGGCTTAATGAAAAACTGTTTTTT. Encoded protein: CASSTLPGRLNEKLFF.

The chain uses TRBV29-1 and TRBJ1-4; 10 bases agree with TRBD1. The CDR3 is made up of 13 amino acids. The germline V gene has CDR1 SQVTM and CDR2 ANQGSEA. V dropped 4 bases and J dropped 5; count of bases not matched to a gene: 1. For the CDR3, the DNA is TGCAGCGTTGCGGGACAGGGGAATGAAAAACTGTTTTTT. As protein: CSVAGQGNEKLFF.

A remark on this clone: At the DNA level, this CDR3 is encoded by other sequences in the same sample as well. This rearrangement joins TRBV27 to TRBJ2-3; TRBD2 agrees at 12 bases. The CDR3 totals 16 residues. Germline V gene data show CDR1 as MNHEY and CDR2 as SMNVEV (reference sequence). With 3 bases clipped from V and 6 bases from J, the junction kept 7 bases outside the gene matches. In DNA form, the CDR3 reads TGTGCCAGCAGTTTTTTACTAGCGGGAGGCTCGGATACGCAGTATTTT. Residues: CASSFLLAGGSDTQYF.

The V gene is TRBV19, the J gene TRBJ1-5, with D unclear. Germline V gene lookup returns CDR1 LNHDA and CDR2 SQIVND (reference sequence). This CDR3 has 16 residues. Trimming took off 6 bases at V and 2 bases at J, with 17 bases between the two ends. CDR3 loop: CASRDRFMGGNQPQHF. The DNA for the CDR3 is TGTGCCAGTAGAGACCGTTTTATGGGCGGCAATCAGCCCCAGCATTTT.

The gene calls are TRBV27 and TRBJ2-7; TRBD2 aligns across 10 bases. This CDR3 region has 15 residues. CDR1 MNHEY and CDR2 SMNVEV come from the germline V gene (reference sequence). J lost 5 bases, V lost 4 bases, and 8 bases had no gene match. The CDR3 loop is CASSSPLAGDDEQYF. In nucleotides, the CDR3 is TGTGCCAGCAGTTCACCCCTAGCGGGAGACGACGAGCAGTACTTC.

The rearrangement links TRBV4-1 to TRBJ2-3; perhaps TRBD2 as D (5 bases). V was shortened by 2 bases and J by 4 bases, with 13 bases between the two germline ends. The CDR3 length is 15 residues. The germline CDR1 and CDR2 sequences are MGHRA and YSYEKL. The chain's CDR3 is CASSQSGLAADTQYF. The CDR3 bases are TGCGCCAGCAGCCAATCAGGACTGGCGGCAGATACGCAGTATTTT.

V usage is TRBV7-9 and J usage is TRBJ1-4; D is uncertain. In germline, CDR1 is SEHNR, CDR2 FQNEAQ (reference sequence). This CDR3 contains 15 residues. V dropped 6 bases and J dropped 0 bases, with 11 bases sitting between them. CDR3 protein: CASRTGRTTNEKLFF. The CDR3 DNA reads as TGTGCCAGCAGGACGGGCAGAACAACTAATGAAAAACTGTTTTTT.

V gene TRBV7-3 combines with J gene TRBJ2-1, with D hard to call. The CDR3 sequence is 17 residues long. Germline CDR1 SGHTA, CDR2 FQGTGA. Trimming took off 8 bases at V and 0 bases at J, with 20 bases between the two ends. CDR3 amino acids: CASWILRAPSSYNEQFF. The CDR3 nucleotides are TGTGCCAGCTGGATACTAAGGGCACCCAGCTCCTACAATGAGCAGTTCTTC.

The V and J genes are TRBV7-8 and TRBJ2-5; D may be TRBD2 (6 bases). Germline assignment: CDR1 SGHVS and CDR2 FQNEAQ. The CDR3 is 18 amino acids. With 1 base removed from V and 2 bases from J, the gap between germline ends came to 20 bases. The CDR3 nucleotides are TGTGCCAGCAGCTTAGAGTGGATTAGCGGTACCCTGCAAGAGACCCAGTACTTC. As protein: CASSLEWISGTLQETQYF.

The rearrangement joins TRBV29-1 to TRBJ2-3; TRBD2 matches at 8 bases. CDR3 size: 13 residues. From germline, CDR1 is SQVTM and CDR2 ANQGSEA. The CDR3 protein is CSLLAESTDTQYF. CDR3 nucleotide sequence: TGCAGTCTACTAGCGGAGAGCACAGATACGCAGTATTTT.

CDR3 DNA: TGTGCCAGTCGGACTAGCGGGAGTGCGAAATACTTC. Translated: CASRTSGSAKYF. V usage is TRBV2 and J usage is TRBJ2-7; 13 nucleotides align to TRBD2. CDR1 and CDR2 from the germline V gene are SNHLY and FYNNEI. CDR3 length: 12 residues. After removal of 9 bases from V and 13 bases from J, the junction contained 9 bases not matched to a gene.

The chain uses TRBV28 and TRBJ1-2, with 8 nucleotides matching TRBD1. The CDR3 consists of 15 residues. J lost 3 bases, V lost 2 bases, and 5 bases had no gene match. Germline loops: CDR1 MDHEN, CDR2 SYDVKM. DNA for the CDR3: TGTGCCAGCAGTTTAGGGAACAGGGGGGACTATGGCTACACCTTC. This translates into CASSLGNRGDYGYTF.

The chain employs TRBV7-9 and TRBJ2-1; 9 nucleotides agree with TRBD2. Germline V gene lookup returns CDR1 SEHNR and CDR2 FQNEAQ (reference sequence). V shed 6 bases, J shed 4 bases, and the junction held 7 bases outside the gene matches. The CDR3 extends over 15 amino acids. The CDR3 region is CASRSSGAGYNEQFF. In DNA, the CDR3 is TGTGCCAGCAGATCTAGCGGGGCCGGGTACAATGAGCAGTTCTTC.

The chain has TRBV9 and TRBJ2-2; D may match TRBD1 or TRBD2 (6 bases each). The CDR3 runs 16 residues. Trimming removed 6 bases at V and 7 bases at J, with 22 bases between. The germline CDR1 and CDR2 sequences are SGDLS and YYNGEE. The CDR3: CASTEEGHFLGGELFF. In nucleotides, the CDR3 is TGTGCCAGCACCGAGGAGGGACATTTCTTAGGCGGGGAGCTGTTTTTT.

The rearrangement joins TRBV4-1 to TRBJ2-3; 9 bases are shared with TRBD2. The CDR3 length is 15 residues. From germline, CDR1 is MGHRA and CDR2 YSYEKL. Germline trimming cut 5 bases from V and 4 bases from J; bases unmatched to any gene: 7. The CDR3 bases are TGCGCCAGCAGCTATATTAGCGGGAGAGCAGATACGCAGTATTTT. Its translation is CASSYISGRADTQYF.

V is TRBV4-3 and J is TRBJ1-2; 11 nucleotides line up with TRBD1. CDR1 LGHNA and CDR2 YSLEER come from the germline V gene. The CDR3 has 13 residues. V lost 1 base to trimming and J lost 8 bases; unmatched junction nucleotides: 0. The CDR3 DNA is TGCGCCAGCAGCCAAGGGACAGGGGGCGGCTACACCTTC. This translates into CASSQGTGGGYTF.

This clone appeared a single time. V and J are TRBV19 and TRBJ2-7; D call uncertain. This CDR3 spans 15 amino acids. Germline CDR1 reads LNHDA; CDR2 reads SQIVND (reference sequence). The ends were cut back, 9 bases at V and 7 bases at J, with 25 bases in the middle. Here the CDR3 reads CASQDGTDPLEEQYF. The DNA for the CDR3 is TGTGCCAGCCAGGACGGAACCGACCCCTTGGAAGAGCAGTACTTC.

As to this clone: Other nucleotide sequences from this sample produce the same CDR3. The rearrangement links TRBV27 to TRBJ2-7; 7 nucleotides match TRBD2. Germline V gene data show CDR1 as MNHEY and CDR2 as SMNVEV (reference sequence). The CDR3 totals 14 residues. J gave up 1 base and V 9 bases, and 9 bases lay outside the gene matches. CDR3 in amino acids: CASRLAGPSYEQYF. The CDR3 region has the DNA TGTGCCAGTCGGTTAGCGGGTCCTTCCTACGAGCAGTACTTC.

V and J are TRBV9 and TRBJ2-3; TRBD2 agrees at 10 bases. V trimming: 0 bases; J trimming: 4 bases; junction bases outside the gene matches: 5. CDR1 is SGDLS, CDR2 YYNGEE, per germline. This CDR3 spans 16 amino acids. CDR3 nucleotides: TGTGCCAGCAGCGTAGTCCCTAGCGGGAGACCAGATACGCAGTATTTT. This sequence encodes CASSVVPSGRPDTQYF.

The rearrangement uses TRBV2 and TRBJ1-3, with D possibly TRBD1 on 5 matching bases. CDR3 length equals 14 residues. Germline lookup yields CDR1 SNHLY and CDR2 FYNNEI. V was pared by 7 bases and J by 3 bases, with 13 bases between. The CDR3 is CASNRKGHGNTIYF. The CDR3 nucleotides are TGTGCCAGCAACAGGAAGGGCCATGGAAACACCATATATTTT.

The chain has TRBV11-2 and TRBJ2-1; D gene ambiguous. The CDR3 runs 15 residues. Germline CDR1 reads SGHAT; CDR2 reads FQNNGV. The V and J ends lost 8 bases and 6 bases respectively, with 20 bases between them. The DNA for the CDR3 is TGTGCCAGCGTAACCAAGGCCACCCCGGGCAATGAGCAGTTCTTC. This translates into CASVTKATPGNEQFF. Full variable domain (rest looked up from reference TRBV11-2 and TRBJ2-1): EAGVAQSPRYKIIEKRQSVAFWCNPISGHATLYWYQQILGQGPKLLIQFQNNGVVDDSQLPKDRFSAERLKGVDSTLKIQPAKLEDSAVYLCASVTKATPGNEQFFGPGTRLTVL.

The chain links TRBV2 to TRBJ1-1; D not resolved. The CDR3 sequence is 15 residues long. V shed 5 bases and J shed 1 base, with 14 bases lying between them. The V gene's germline CDR1 is SNHLY and CDR2 FYNNEI. The CDR3 region has the DNA TGTGCCAGCAGTACCCCAAGGACGGGGAACACTGAAGCTTTCTTT. Translating it yields CASSTPRTGNTEAFF.

The count of this clone is one. V usage is TRBV19 and J usage is TRBJ2-7, with D possibly matching TRBD1 (5 bases). Trimming took 7 bases from V and 3 from J, leaving 13 bases between them. The CDR3 loop spans 13 amino acids. Germline CDR1 reads LNHDA; CDR2 reads SQIVND (reference sequence). Written as DNA, the CDR3 is TGTGCCAGTACCCCAGGGCAGGGCTACGAGCAGTACTTC. Protein: CASTPGQGYEQYF.

This sequence joins TRBV19 and TRBJ2-1; the D gene is possibly TRBD2 (7 bases). Trimming took off 2 bases at V and 4 bases at J, with 15 bases between the two ends. The CDR3 is made up of 16 amino acids. Looked up from germline, CDR1 is LNHDA and CDR2 is SQIVND (reference sequence). The CDR3 region is CASSIWGASGYNEQFF. CDR3 coding DNA: TGTGCCAGTAGTATATGGGGGGCTAGCGGATACAATGAGCAGTTCTTC.

This clone was seen just once. This rearrangement joins TRBV6-1 to TRBJ1-2; tentatively, D is TRBD1 (5 bases). Between the trimmed V and J ends, which lost 4 bases and 6 bases, there was a span of 18 bases. This CDR3 is 15 amino acids long. Germline V gene sequence: CDR1 MNHNS, CDR2 SASEGT. The CDR3 sequence: CASSVWGLSGDGYTF. CDR3 bases: TGTGCCAGCAGTGTATGGGGACTTTCGGGAGATGGCTACACCTTC.

The chain combines TRBV18 with TRBJ1-1, with D tentatively TRBD1 (6 bases). With 3 bases removed from V and 1 base from J, the gap between germline ends came to 9 bases. CDR1 and CDR2 (germline): KGHSH, LQKENI. CDR3 length equals 14 residues. CDR3 bases: TGTGCCAGCTCACCGGGCAGGGGGAACACTGAAGCTTTCTTT. Amino acid sequence: CASSPGRGNTEAFF.

The rearrangement links TRBV30 to TRBJ1-2, with D hard to call. CDR3 length: 10 amino acids. Trimming took 3 bases from V and 8 from J, leaving 7 bases between them. CDR1 is GTSNPN and CDR2 is SVGIG in the germline V gene (reference sequence). CDR3: CAWSGPGYTF. The CDR3, as DNA: TGTGCCTGGAGCGGGCCCGGCTACACCTTC.

The chain links TRBV2 to TRBJ2-7; D may be TRBD2 (5 bases). The germline V and J ends were trimmed by 6 bases and 7 bases, with 13 bases remaining between them. This CDR3 region has 12 residues. CDR1 and CDR2 from the germline V gene are SNHLY and FYNNEI. The CDR3 here is CASRPQPGEQYF. The CDR3, as DNA: TGTGCCAGCAGACCCCAGCCGGGGGAGCAGTACTTC.